This TCR beta chain comes out of a study of tumor and adjacent non-tumor tissue in lung cancer. Whole-study results and caveats: Patients with more diverse tumor TCRs had worse survival.

The template was RNA from unsorted bulk tissue. This clonotype was seen a handful of times. Its matching antigen is unknown. The junction differs from germline at one of its ends, possibly a read error. The library came from three nested PCR rounds adapted from ARM-PCR protocols. Using its own MiXCR run on the multiplex PCR reads, TCRdb lists one record per CDR3 protein. Of about 85,000 distinct CDR3 sequences in the sample, more than 60% are singletons; the top ten hold roughly 14%. CDR1 and CDR2 from the germline V gene are SQVTM and ANQGSEA. CDR3 length equals 12 residues. The chain uses TRBV29-1 and TRBJ2-7; TRBD2 is a possible D gene (6 bases). The specimen sequenced was lung tumor tissue. The TCR originated in a man between 65 and 85 years old with non-small cell lung cancer. Written as DNA, the CDR3 is TGCAGCGTTCGGTGGGGGGTATACAAGCAGTGCTTC. Its translation: CSVRWGVYKQCF.